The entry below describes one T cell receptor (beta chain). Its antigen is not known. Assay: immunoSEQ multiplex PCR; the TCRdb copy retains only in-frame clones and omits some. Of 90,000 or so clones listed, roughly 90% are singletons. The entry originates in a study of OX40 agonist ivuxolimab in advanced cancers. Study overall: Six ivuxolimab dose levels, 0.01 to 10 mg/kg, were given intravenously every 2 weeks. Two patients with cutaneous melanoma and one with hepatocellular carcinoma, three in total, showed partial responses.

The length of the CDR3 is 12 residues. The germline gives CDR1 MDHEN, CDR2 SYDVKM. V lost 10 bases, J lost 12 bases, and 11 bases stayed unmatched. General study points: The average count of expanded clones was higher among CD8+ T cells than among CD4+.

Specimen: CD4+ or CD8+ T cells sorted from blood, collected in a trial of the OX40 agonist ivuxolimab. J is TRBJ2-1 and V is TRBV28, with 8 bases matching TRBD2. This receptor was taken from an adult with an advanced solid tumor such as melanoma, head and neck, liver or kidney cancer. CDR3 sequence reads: CATAGLGNRQFF. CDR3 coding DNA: TGTGCCACCGCGGGACTAGGCAATAGGCAGTTCTTC.